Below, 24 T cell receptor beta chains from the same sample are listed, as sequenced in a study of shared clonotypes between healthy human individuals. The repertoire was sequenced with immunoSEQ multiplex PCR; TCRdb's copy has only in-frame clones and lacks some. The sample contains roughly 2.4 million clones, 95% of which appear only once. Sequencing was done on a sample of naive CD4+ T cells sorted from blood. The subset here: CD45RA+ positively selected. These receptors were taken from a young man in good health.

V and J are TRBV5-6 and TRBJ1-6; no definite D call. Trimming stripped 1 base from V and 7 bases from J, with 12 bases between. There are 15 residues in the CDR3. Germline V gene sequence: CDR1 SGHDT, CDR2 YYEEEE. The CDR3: CASSLPGVGNSPLHF. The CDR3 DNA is TGTGCCAGCAGCTTGCCTGGGGTGGGGAATTCACCCCTCCACTTT.

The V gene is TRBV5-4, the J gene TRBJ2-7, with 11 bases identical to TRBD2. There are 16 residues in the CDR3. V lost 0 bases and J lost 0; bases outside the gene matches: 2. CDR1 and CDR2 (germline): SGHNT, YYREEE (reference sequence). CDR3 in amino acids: CASSLAGLAGSYEQYF. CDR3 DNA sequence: TGTGCCAGCAGCTTGGCAGGACTAGCGGGCTCCTACGAGCAGTACTTC.

DNA of the CDR3: TGTGCCAGCAGCTCAGGGGCAGACTATGGCTACACCTTC. Encoded protein: CASSSGADYGYTF. The chain recombines TRBV7-9 with TRBJ1-2, with D perhaps matching TRBD1 (6 bases). The germline V and J ends were trimmed by 4 bases and 3 bases, with 9 bases remaining between them. The V gene's germline CDR1 is SEHNR and CDR2 FQNEAQ (reference sequence). The CDR3 covers 13 residues.

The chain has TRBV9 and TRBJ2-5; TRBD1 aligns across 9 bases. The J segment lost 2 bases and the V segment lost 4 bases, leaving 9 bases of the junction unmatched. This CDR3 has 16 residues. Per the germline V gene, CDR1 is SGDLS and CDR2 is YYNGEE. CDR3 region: CASSTAPTGGQETQYF. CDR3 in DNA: TGTGCCAGCAGCACCGCCCCGACAGGGGGACAAGAGACCCAGTACTTC.

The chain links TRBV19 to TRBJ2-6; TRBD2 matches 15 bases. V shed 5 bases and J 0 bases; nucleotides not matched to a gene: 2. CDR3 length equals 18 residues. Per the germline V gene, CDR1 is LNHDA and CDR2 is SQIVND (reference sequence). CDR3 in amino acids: CASSGTSGRISGANVLTF. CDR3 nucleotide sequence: TGTGCCAGTAGTGGGACTAGCGGGAGGATCTCTGGGGCCAACGTCCTGACTTTC. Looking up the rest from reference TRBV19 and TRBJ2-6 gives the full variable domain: DGGITQSPKYLFRKEGQNVTLSCEQNLNHDAMYWYRQDPGQGLRLIYYSQIVNDFQKGDIAEGYSVSREKKESFPLTVTSAQKNPTAFYLCASSGTSGRISGANVLTFGAGSRLTVL.

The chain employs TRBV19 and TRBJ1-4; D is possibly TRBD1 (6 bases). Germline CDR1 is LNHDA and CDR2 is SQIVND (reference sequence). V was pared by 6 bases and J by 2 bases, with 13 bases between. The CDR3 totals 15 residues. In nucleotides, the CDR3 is TGTGCCAGTAGATCGGGGCAGGGGACTAATGAAAAACTGTTTTTT. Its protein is CASRSGQGTNEKLFF.

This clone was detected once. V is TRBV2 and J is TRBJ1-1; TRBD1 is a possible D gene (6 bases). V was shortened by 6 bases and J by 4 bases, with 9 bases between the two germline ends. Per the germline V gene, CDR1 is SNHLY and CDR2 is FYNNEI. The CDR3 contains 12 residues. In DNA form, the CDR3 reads TGTGCCAGCAGAGGACAGTCCACTGAAGCTTTCTTT. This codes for CASRGQSTEAFF.

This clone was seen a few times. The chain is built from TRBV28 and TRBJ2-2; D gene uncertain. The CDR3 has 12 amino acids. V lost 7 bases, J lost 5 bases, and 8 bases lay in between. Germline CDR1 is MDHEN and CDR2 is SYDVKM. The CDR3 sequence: CASTGLTGELFF. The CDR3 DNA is TGTGCCAGCACGGGTCTGACCGGGGAGCTGTTTTTT.

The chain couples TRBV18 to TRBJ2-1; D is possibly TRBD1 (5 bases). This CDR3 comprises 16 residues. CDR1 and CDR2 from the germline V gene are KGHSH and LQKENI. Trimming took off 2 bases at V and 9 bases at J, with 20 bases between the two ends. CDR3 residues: CASSPSTGQGMGEQFF. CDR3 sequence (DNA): TGTGCCAGCTCACCAAGTACGGGCCAGGGAATGGGTGAGCAGTTCTTC.

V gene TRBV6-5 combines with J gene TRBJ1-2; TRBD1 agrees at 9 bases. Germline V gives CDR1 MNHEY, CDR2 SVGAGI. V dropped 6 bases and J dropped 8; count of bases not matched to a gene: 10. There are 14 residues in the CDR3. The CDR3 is CASSNTGGAKGYTF. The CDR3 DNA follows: TGTGCCAGCAGCAACACAGGGGGCGCGAAGGGCTACACCTTC.

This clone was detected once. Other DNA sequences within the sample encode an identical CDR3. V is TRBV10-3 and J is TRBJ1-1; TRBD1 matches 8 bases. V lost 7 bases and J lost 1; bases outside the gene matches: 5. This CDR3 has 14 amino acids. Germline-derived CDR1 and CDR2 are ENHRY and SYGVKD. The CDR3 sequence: CAITPGTGNTEAFF. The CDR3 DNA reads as TGTGCCATCACACCTGGGACAGGGAACACTGAAGCTTTCTTT.

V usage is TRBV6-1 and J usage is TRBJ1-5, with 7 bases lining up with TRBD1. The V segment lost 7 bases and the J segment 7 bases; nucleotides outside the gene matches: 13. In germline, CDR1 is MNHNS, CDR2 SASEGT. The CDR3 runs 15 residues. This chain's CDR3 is CASNPGTAQEQPQHF. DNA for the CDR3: TGTGCCAGCAATCCGGGGACAGCTCAGGAGCAGCCCCAGCATTTT.

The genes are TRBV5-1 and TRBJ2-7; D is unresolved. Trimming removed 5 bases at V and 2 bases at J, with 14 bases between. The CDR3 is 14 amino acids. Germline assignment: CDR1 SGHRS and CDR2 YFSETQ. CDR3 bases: TGCGCCAGCAGGTCGGGCGATACAGCCTACGAGCAGTACTTC. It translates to CASRSGDTAYEQYF.

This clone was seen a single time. Here the CDR3 DNA reads TGTGCCTGGAACCCTCTGACAGTAAACTATGGCTACACCTTC. It encodes CAWNPLTVNYGYTF. The J gene is TRBJ1-2, the V gene TRBV30; D is perhaps TRBD1 (5 bases). The CDR3 is 14 amino acids. Germline loops: CDR1 GTSNPN, CDR2 SVGIG (reference sequence). With 4 bases removed from V and 2 bases from J, the gap between germline ends came to 14 bases.

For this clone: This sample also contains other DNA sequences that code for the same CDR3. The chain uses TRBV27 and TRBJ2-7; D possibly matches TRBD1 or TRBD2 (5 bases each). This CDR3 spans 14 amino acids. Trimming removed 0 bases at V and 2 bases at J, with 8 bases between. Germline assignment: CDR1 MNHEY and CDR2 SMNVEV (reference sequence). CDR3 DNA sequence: TGTGCCAGCAGTTTATCCCGGGGCCCCTACGAGCAGTACTTC. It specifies CASSLSRGPYEQYF.

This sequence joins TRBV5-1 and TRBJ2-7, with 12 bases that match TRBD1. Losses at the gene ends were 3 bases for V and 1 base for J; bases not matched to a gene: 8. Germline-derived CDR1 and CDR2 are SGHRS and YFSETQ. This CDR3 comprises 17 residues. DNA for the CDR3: TGCGCCAGCAGCTCATACCGGGACAGGGGGCGGTCCTACGAGCAGTACTTC. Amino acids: CASSSYRDRGRSYEQYF. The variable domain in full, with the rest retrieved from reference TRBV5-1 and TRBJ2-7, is KAGVTQTPRYLIKTRGQQVTLSCSPISGHRSVSWYQQTPGQGLQFLFEYFSETQRNKGNFPGRFSGRQFSNSRSEMNVSTLELGDSALYLCASSSYRDRGRSYEQYFGPGTRLTVT.

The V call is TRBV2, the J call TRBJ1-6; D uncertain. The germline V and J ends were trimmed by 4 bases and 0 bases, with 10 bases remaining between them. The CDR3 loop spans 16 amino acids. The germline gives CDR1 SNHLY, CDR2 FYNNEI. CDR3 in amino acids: CASSVGPDSYNSPLHF. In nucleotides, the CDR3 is TGTGCCAGCAGTGTAGGGCCAGACTCCTATAATTCACCCCTCCACTTT.

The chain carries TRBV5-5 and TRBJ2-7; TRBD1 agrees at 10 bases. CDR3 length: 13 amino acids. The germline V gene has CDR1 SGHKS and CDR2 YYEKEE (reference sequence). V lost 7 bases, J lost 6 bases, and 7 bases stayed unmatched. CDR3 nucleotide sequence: TGTGCCAGCCGACAGGGGGCGTTATCCGAGCAGTACTTC. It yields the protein CASRQGALSEQYF.

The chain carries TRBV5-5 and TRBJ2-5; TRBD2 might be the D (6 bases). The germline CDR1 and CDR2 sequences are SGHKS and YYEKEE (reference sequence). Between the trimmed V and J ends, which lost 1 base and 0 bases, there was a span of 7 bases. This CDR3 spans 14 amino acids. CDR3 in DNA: TGTGCCAGCAGCTTGCGGGGGAACCAAGAGACCCAGTACTTC. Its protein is CASSLRGNQETQYF. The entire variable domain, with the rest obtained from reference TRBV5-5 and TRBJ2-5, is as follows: DAGVTQSPTHLIKTRGQQVTLRCSPISGHKSVSWYQQVLGQGPQFIFQYYEKEERGRGNFPDRFSARQFPNYSSELNVNALLLGDSALYLCASSLRGNQETQYFGPGTRLLVL.

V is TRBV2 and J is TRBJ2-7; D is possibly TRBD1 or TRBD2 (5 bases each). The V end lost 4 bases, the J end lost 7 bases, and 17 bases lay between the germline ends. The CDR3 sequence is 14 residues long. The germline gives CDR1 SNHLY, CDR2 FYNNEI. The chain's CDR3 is CASSVLDWGSEQYF. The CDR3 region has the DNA TGTGCCAGCAGTGTCCTGGACTGGGGGTCGGAGCAGTACTTC.

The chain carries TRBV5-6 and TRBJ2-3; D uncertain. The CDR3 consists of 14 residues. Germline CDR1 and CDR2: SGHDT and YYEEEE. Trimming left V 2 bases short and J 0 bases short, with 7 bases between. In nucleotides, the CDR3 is TGTGCCAGCAGCTTCCGTCCTAGCACAGATACGCAGTATTTT. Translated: CASSFRPSTDTQYF.

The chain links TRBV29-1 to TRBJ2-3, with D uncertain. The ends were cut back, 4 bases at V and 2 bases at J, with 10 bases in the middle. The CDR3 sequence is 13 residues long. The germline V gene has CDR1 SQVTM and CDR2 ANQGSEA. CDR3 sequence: CSVAQPITDTQYF. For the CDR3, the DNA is TGCAGCGTTGCACAGCCTATCACAGATACGCAGTATTTT.

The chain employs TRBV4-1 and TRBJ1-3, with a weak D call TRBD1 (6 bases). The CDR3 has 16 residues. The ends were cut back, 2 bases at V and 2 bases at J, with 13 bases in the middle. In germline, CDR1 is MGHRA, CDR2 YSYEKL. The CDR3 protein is CASSQIPTGTGNTIYF. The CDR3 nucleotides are TGCGCCAGCAGCCAAATCCCAACAGGGACTGGAAACACCATATATTTT.

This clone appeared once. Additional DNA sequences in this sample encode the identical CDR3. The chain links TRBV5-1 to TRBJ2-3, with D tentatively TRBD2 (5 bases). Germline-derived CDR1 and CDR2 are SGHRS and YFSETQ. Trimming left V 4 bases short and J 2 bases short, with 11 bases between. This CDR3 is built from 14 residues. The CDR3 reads CASSLEGVTDTQYF. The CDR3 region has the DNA TGCGCCAGCAGCCTCGAGGGCGTCACAGATACGCAGTATTTT. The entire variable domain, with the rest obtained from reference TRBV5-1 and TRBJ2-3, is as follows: KAGVTQTPRYLIKTRGQQVTLSCSPISGHRSVSWYQQTPGQGLQFLFEYFSETQRNKGNFPGRFSGRQFSNSRSEMNVSTLELGDSALYLCASSLEGVTDTQYFGPGTRLTVL.